This is a list of T cell receptor beta chains from one sample in a study of T cell repertoires in cytomegalovirus infection. TCRdb reanalysed the reads using MiXCR and keeps one entry per CDR3 protein. The sample has under 850,000 distinct CDR3 sequences; 35% are singletons. The specimen was PBMCs. These receptors all come from a human donor in good health (CMV status not recorded). Some clones in this sample may be carry-over from other donors' samples. Both conserved end residues are part of each CDR3. A D gene is named only where the DNA matches it firmly.

CDR3aa | j_gene | v_gene | len | d_gene
CASTLGSPSFWPQHF | TRBJ1-5 | TRBV28 | 15 | -
CASSQRGTTGANVLTF | TRBJ2-6 | TRBV7-6 | 16 | -
CSARRGGTEAFF | TRBJ1-1 | TRBV20-1 | 12 | -
CASSLDGPRFF | TRBJ1-2 | TRBV5-6 | 11 | -
CASSHPGGTYEQYF | TRBJ2-7 | TRBV4-1 | 14 | -
CASKEHSGNTIYF | TRBJ1-3 | TRBV7-9 | 13 | -
CASSQEPSGGASSYNEQFF | TRBJ2-1 | TRBV4-1 | 19 | TRBD2
CASSYPDRDEQFF | TRBJ2-1 | TRBV7-8 | 13 | TRBD1
CSVAVSWNTEAFF | TRBJ1-1 | TRBV29-1 | 13 | -
CASRSGTAGPNEQFF | TRBJ2-1 | TRBV27 | 15 | -
CASSLARGNEQFF | TRBJ2-1 | TRBV7-2 | 13 | -
CASSKGLAGGNEQFF | TRBJ2-1 | TRBV19 | 15 | TRBD2
CASSLRRDGLYEQYF | TRBJ2-7 | TRBV28 | 15 | -
CASSLMGGGGLFF | TRBJ2-1 | TRBV7-9 | 13 | -
CASSFSTPPAGGPQETQYF | TRBJ2-5 | TRBV28 | 19 | -
CASSYGTSGGGADTQYF | TRBJ2-3 | TRBV5-4 | 17 | TRBD2
CASSSSRESYEQYF | TRBJ2-7 | TRBV12-3/TRBV12-4 | 14 | -